The 12 T cell receptor beta chains listed next were all sequenced from one sample in a study of blood T cell repertoires in COVID-19. Assay used: immunoSEQ multiplex PCR; TCRdb lists only in-frame clones, some missing. Of hundreds of thousands of clones listed, about nine tenths are singletons. The specimen sequenced was peripheral blood. Source of these receptors: a man older than 75 with acute or convalescent COVID-19.

Here the CDR3 reads CASSILAFYEQYF. CDR3 DNA: TGTGCCAGCAGTATACTAGCGTTCTACGAGCAGTACTTC. The chain uses TRBV6-6 and TRBJ2-7; 7 bases agree with TRBD2. With V trimmed by 5 bases and J by 3 bases, 4 bases remained unmatched. This CDR3 comprises 13 residues. Looked up from germline, CDR1 is MNHNY and CDR2 is SVGAGI (reference sequence).

The rearrangement uses TRBV18 and TRBJ1-2; D not certain. The CDR3 covers 12 residues. The germline V and J ends were trimmed by 4 bases and 5 bases, with 8 bases remaining between them. Germline loops: CDR1 KGHSH, CDR2 LQKENI. CDR3 nucleotide sequence: TGTGCCAGCTCACTTGACAAATATGGCTACACCTTC. Residues: CASSLDKYGYTF.

The CDR3 reads CASSMGGGQYNEQFF. The CDR3 nucleotides are TGTGCCAGCAGCATGGGGGGGGGACAATACAATGAGCAGTTCTTC. The chain uses TRBV7-2 and TRBJ2-1, with D maybe TRBD2 (7 bases). The germline V gene encodes CDR1 SGHTA and CDR2 FQGNSA. The V end was cut by 5 bases, the J end by 4 bases, with 15 bases between. This CDR3 spans 15 amino acids.

The chain uses TRBV5-1 and TRBJ2-7; no definite D call. Germline-derived CDR1 and CDR2 are SGHRS and YFSETQ. V dropped 0 bases and J dropped 0 bases, with 10 bases sitting between them. The CDR3 is 15 amino acids. The CDR3 spells CASSLASGSSYEQYF. Here the CDR3 DNA reads TGCGCCAGCAGCTTGGCGTCAGGTAGCTCCTACGAGCAGTACTTC.

This chain links TRBV7-9 with TRBJ2-7, with a possible D match to TRBD2 (5 bases). Germline V gene lookup returns CDR1 SEHNR and CDR2 FQNEAQ (reference sequence). V was trimmed by 5 bases and J by 5 bases, leaving 13 bases between them. CDR3 length equals 13 residues. The CDR3 region has the DNA TGTGCCAGCAGCCTTCCCTCCGGGGACGAGCAGTACTTC. It is translated as CASSLPSGDEQYF. Together with reference TRBV7-9 and TRBJ2-7, the CDR3 gives the full variable domain: DTGVSQNPRHKITKRGQNVTFRCDPISEHNRLYWYRQTLGQGPEFLTYFQNEAQLEKSRLLSDRFSAERPKGSFSTLEIQRTEQGDSAMYLCASSLPSGDEQYFGPGTRLTVT.

This clone was seen just once. The V and J genes are TRBV4-2 and TRBJ1-2; D is uncertain. Between the trimmed V and J ends, which lost 0 bases and 2 bases, there was a span of 10 bases. Germline CDR1 is LGHNA and CDR2 is YNFKEQ. CDR3 size: 15 residues. The CDR3 DNA follows: TGTGCCAGCAGCCAAGATTGGCAGGCAAACTATGGCTACACCTTC. Its translation is CASSQDWQANYGYTF.

The rearrangement links TRBV10-3 to TRBJ1-4; TRBD1 agrees at 8 bases. V lost 3 bases and J lost 1; bases outside the gene matches: 1. CDR1 is ENHRY and CDR2 is SYGVKD in the germline V gene. The CDR3 spans 15 residues. As DNA, the CDR3 is TGTGCCATCAGTGAAGGACAGGGAACTAATGAAAAACTGTTTTTT. Its translation is CAISEGQGTNEKLFF.

This chain connects TRBV18 to TRBJ2-7; 9 nucleotides match TRBD1. This CDR3 has 15 amino acids. Losses at the gene ends were 3 bases for V and 4 bases for J; bases not matched to a gene: 7. Germline V gene data show CDR1 as KGHSH and CDR2 as LQKENI. In nucleotides, the CDR3 is TGTGCCAGCTCACCTGACCGGGACAGGGCTTACGAGCAGTACTTC. Translation: CASSPDRDRAYEQYF.

The rearrangement joins TRBV18 to TRBJ1-2, with 8 nucleotides matching TRBD1. The trim removed 1 base at V and 5 bases at J, leaving 3 bases unmatched. CDR3 size: 14 residues. Germline CDR1 is KGHSH and CDR2 is LQKENI. The CDR3 DNA sequence: TGTGCCAGCTCACCACGGACAGGGCGGTATGGCTACACCTTC. Translated: CASSPRTGRYGYTF.

The V call is TRBV30, the J call TRBJ1-2, with D hard to call. V was pared by 5 bases and J by 2 bases, with 9 bases between. The CDR3 sequence is 12 residues long. Germline loops: CDR1 GTSNPN, CDR2 SVGIG (reference sequence). CDR3 sequence reads: CAWDTRNYGYTF. The CDR3 nucleotides read TGTGCCTGGGACACAAGGAACTATGGCTACACCTTC.

The chain couples TRBV3-1 (or the pseudogene TRBV3-2) to TRBJ2-3; a possible D gene is TRBD1 (6 bases). This CDR3 has 12 amino acids. CDR1 and CDR2 from the germline V gene are LGHDT and YNNKEL (reference sequence). The V end lost 1 base, the J end lost 13 bases, and 12 bases lay between the germline ends. For the CDR3, the DNA is TGTGCCAGCAGCCAAGGGCCCCAGGGGAAGTATTTT. It yields the protein CASSQGPQGKYF.

This sequence joins TRBV27 and TRBJ1-1; unclear D gene. The V gene's germline CDR1 is MNHEY and CDR2 SMNVEV (reference sequence). The germline V and J ends were trimmed by 6 bases and 5 bases, with 7 bases remaining between them. This CDR3 contains 11 residues. CDR3 nucleotides: TGTGCCAGCAGCCGGGGAACTGAAGCTTTCTTT. It translates to CASSRGTEAFF.